The 29 T cell receptor beta chains given below trace back to one sample, sequenced in a study of brain T cells in children with intractable seizures. Libraries were prepared by immunoSEQ multiplex PCR; TCRdb keeps only in-frame clonotypes and omits some of them. The profile shows about 320,000 clones, more than 85% of them singletons. This sample's time point: blood from clinic visit 5 months post-surgery; TSC patient then seizure free. Material: peripheral blood, obtained less than 6 months after surgery. These receptors all stem from a boy under three years old with tuberous sclerosis and intractable seizures.

The rearrangement uses TRBV29-1 and TRBJ1-2, with a weak D call TRBD1 (6 bases). The ends were cut back, 2 bases at V and 8 bases at J, with 21 bases in the middle. The germline V gene has CDR1 SQVTM and CDR2 ANQGSEA. This CDR3 comprises 15 residues. CDR3 sequence: CSVEPKQGLVGGYTF. CDR3 DNA sequence: TGCAGCGTTGAACCAAAACAGGGTTTGGTTGGCGGCTACACCTTC.

The J gene is TRBJ2-1, the V gene TRBV25-1; D is ambiguous. Germline CDR1 MGHDK, CDR2 SYGVNS. The V gene lost 3 bases and the J gene lost 0 bases, with 12 bases spanning the gap. The CDR3 consists of 16 residues. The CDR3 reads CASSDAGRSSYNEQFF. DNA of the CDR3: TGTGCCAGCAGTGATGCAGGACGAAGCTCCTACAATGAGCAGTTCTTC.

The V call is TRBV10-3, the J call TRBJ1-5; the match to TRBD1 covers 7 bases. The germline gives CDR1 ENHRY, CDR2 SYGVKD. J was trimmed by 0 bases and V by 5 bases; bases with no gene match: 7. The CDR3 is 16 residues long. For the CDR3, the DNA is TGTGCCATCAGTCGAACCCGGGACAGTAGCAATCAGCCCCAGCATTTT. The encoded protein is CAISRTRDSSNQPQHF.

As to this clone: A much larger clone differs by one base, so this may be a read error. Within the sample, other DNA sequences also encode this same CDR3. The chain carries TRBV12-3 or TRBV12-4 and TRBJ2-7, with D unresolved. CDR3 length equals 11 residues. V lost 4 bases and J 3 bases, leaving 4 bases between the germline ends. In DNA, the CDR3 is TGTGCCAGCAGTTCGGGCTACGAGCAGTACTTC. It encodes CASSSGYEQYF.

The chain joins TRBV29-1 to TRBJ1-4; no reliable D call. The CDR3 runs 14 residues. Germline lookup yields CDR1 SQVTM and CDR2 ANQGSEA. V was trimmed by 4 bases and J by 0 bases, leaving 9 bases between them. CDR3 region: CSVGSGPTNEKLFF. The CDR3 coding sequence is TGCAGCGTTGGATCGGGCCCAACTAATGAAAAACTGTTTTTT.

This clone was seen only once. V gene TRBV7-6 combines with J gene TRBJ2-7; D uncertain. The CDR3 length is 17 residues. Trimming stripped 1 base from V and 0 bases from J, with 16 bases between. Germline loops: CDR1 SGHVS, CDR2 FNYEAQ. The CDR3 bases are TGTGCCAGCAGCTTAGGACCCCCGCCCTTGGCCTCCTACGAGCAGTACTTC. Protein product: CASSLGPPPLASYEQYF. Variable domain in full (rest from reference TRBV7-6 and TRBJ2-7): GAGVSQSPRYKVTKRGQDVALRCDPISGHVSLYWYRQALGQGPEFLTYFNYEAQQDKSGLPNDRFSAERPEGSISTLTIQRTEQRDSAMYRCASSLGPPPLASYEQYFGPGTRLTVT.

CDR3 nucleotide sequence: TGTGCCAGCAGCCAACAGGGGCCCCAGAGGTCACCCCTCCACTTT. Protein product: CASSQQGPQRSPLHF. This chain links TRBV3-1 (or the pseudogene TRBV3-2) with TRBJ1-6, with D possibly TRBD1 on 6 matching bases. The V end was cut by 2 bases, the J end by 10 bases, with 15 bases between. Germline values: CDR1 LGHDT, CDR2 YNNKEL (reference sequence). This CDR3 spans 15 amino acids.

The count of this clone is one. V usage is TRBV6-5 and J usage is TRBJ1-2, with TRBD1 as a possible D gene (5 bases). Germline V gene lookup returns CDR1 MNHEY and CDR2 SVGAGI. With 6 bases removed from V and 13 bases from J, the gap between germline ends came to 15 bases. This CDR3 region has 11 residues. The CDR3, as DNA: TGTGCCAGCAGGGGACGGCTCAGCCTCACCTTC. This gives the protein CASRGRLSLTF.

The chain has TRBV6-5 and TRBJ2-7; possibly TRBD1 for D (6 bases). This CDR3 region has 11 residues. CDR1 and CDR2 from the germline V gene are MNHEY and SVGAGI. V lost 2 bases to trimming and J lost 13 bases, with 12 bases between them. The CDR3: CASSYVGTLYF. The CDR3, as DNA: TGTGCCAGCAGTTACGTAGGGACACTATACTTC.

The rearrangement uses TRBV2 and TRBJ2-7, with D maybe TRBD2 (5 bases). The germline V gene has CDR1 SNHLY and CDR2 FYNNEI. The V end was cut by 6 bases, the J end by 0 bases, with 15 bases between. CDR3 length: 15 amino acids. Here the CDR3 DNA reads TGTGCCAGCAGCCTTAGGACTGGACGCTCCTACGAGCAGTACTTC. Its translation is CASSLRTGRSYEQYF.

The CDR3 DNA follows: TGTGCCAGCAGTCGACAGGGAGGGGATTCACCCCTCCACTTT. Translation: CASSRQGGDSPLHF. The rearrangement links TRBV27 to TRBJ1-6; TRBD1 aligns across 7 bases. V dropped 5 bases and J dropped 8; count of bases not matched to a gene: 6. This CDR3 is built from 14 residues. Germline assignment: CDR1 MNHEY and CDR2 SMNVEV (reference sequence).

The genes are TRBV5-6 and TRBJ2-1; 11 positions agree with TRBD2. Germline V gene data show CDR1 as SGHDT and CDR2 as YYEEEE. This CDR3 region has 17 residues. V shed 5 bases, J shed 9 bases, and the junction held 16 bases outside the gene matches. The CDR3 sequence is CASSRPVAGGPRGEQFF. The CDR3 DNA sequence: TGTGCCAGCAGTCGGCCCGTAGCGGGGGGGCCCCGAGGTGAGCAGTTCTTC.

The J gene is TRBJ1-4, the V gene TRBV5-6, with D possibly TRBD1 on 5 matching bases. The CDR3 totals 14 residues. Germline-derived CDR1 and CDR2 are SGHDT and YYEEEE. The V gene lost 2 bases and the J gene lost 7 bases, with 12 bases spanning the gap. CDR3 residues: CASSFRDLGEKLFF. CDR3 coding DNA: TGTGCCAGCAGCTTCAGGGACTTAGGTGAAAAACTGTTTTTT.

This chain links TRBV30 with TRBJ1-5; weak D call: TRBD1 (6 bases). Germline V gene data show CDR1 as GTSNPN and CDR2 as SVGIG (reference sequence). The CDR3 spans 13 residues. V lost 3 bases and J 5 bases, leaving 11 bases between the germline ends. The CDR3 loop is CAWRGRGDQPQHF. The DNA for the CDR3 is TGTGCCTGGAGAGGCAGGGGTGATCAGCCCCAGCATTTT.

Remarks on this clone: Other DNA sequences in the same sample also yield this CDR3. This chain's CDR3 is CASSFPDSYEQYF. The CDR3 nucleotides are TGTGCCAGCAGTTTCCCCGACTCCTACGAGCAGTACTTC. The chain couples TRBV12-3 or TRBV12-4 to TRBJ2-7; D is unclear. The CDR3 spans 13 residues. V was pared by 3 bases and J by 0 bases, with 6 bases between.

A note on this clone: At one boundary the junction diverges from the germline segment, which might be a read error. The chain joins TRBV24-1 to TRBJ1-1, with D unresolved. Germline CDR1 KGHDR, CDR2 SFDVKD. CDR3 size: 11 residues. In nucleotides, the CDR3 is TGTGCCTCCAGTTCGAACACTGAAGCTTTCTTT. Amino acid sequence: CASSSNTEAFF.

The chain carries TRBV9 and TRBJ1-2; possible D gene TRBD1, 6 bases. The germline V gene has CDR1 SGDLS and CDR2 YYNGEE. This CDR3 spans 14 amino acids. Trimming pared 2 bases from V and 2 bases from J, leaving 10 bases between. CDR3 amino acids: CASSVSQGNYGYTF. CDR3 DNA: TGTGCCAGCAGCGTTTCGCAGGGGAACTATGGCTACACCTTC.

The V and J genes are TRBV6-5 and TRBJ2-1, with a weak D call TRBD2 (7 bases). Germline V gene sequence: CDR1 MNHEY, CDR2 SVGAGI. The CDR3 covers 16 residues. V shed 2 bases and J shed 7 bases, with 18 bases lying between them. The CDR3 DNA follows: TGTGCCAGCAGTTACGAGGGGGGGCCTCCGGGAAATGAGCAGTTCTTC. Translation: CASSYEGGPPGNEQFF.

V gene TRBV5-5 combines with J gene TRBJ1-5; D is perhaps TRBD1 (5 bases). The CDR3 runs to 15 residues. The V gene's germline CDR1 is SGHKS and CDR2 YYEKEE (reference sequence). Trimming left V 3 bases short and J 1 base short, with 11 bases between. The CDR3 coding sequence is TGTGCCAGCAGCTGGGGGTTTTGGAGCAATCAGCCCCAGCATTTT. Its protein product is CASSWGFWSNQPQHF.

Points on this clone: A read error may account for a junction end that differs from germline. The V and J genes are TRBV28 and TRBJ1-2, with unresolved D. The CDR3 extends over 12 amino acids. Germline V gene data show CDR1 as MDHEN and CDR2 as SYDVKM. The CDR3 DNA follows: TGTGCCAGCAGTTTATTCGGCTATCGCTACACCTTC. The encoded protein is CASSLFGYRYTF.

The sample holds a few counts of this clone. The chain couples TRBV7-9 to TRBJ2-7; D may correspond to TRBD1 or TRBD2 (6 bases each). Germline V gene sequence: CDR1 SEHNR, CDR2 FQNEAQ (reference sequence). CDR3 length: 15 residues. With 3 bases removed from V and 5 bases from J, the gap between germline ends came to 17 bases. The CDR3 DNA reads TGTGCCAGCAGCTTCACAGGGACTCCACTGGACGAGCAGTACTTC. Its protein product is CASSFTGTPLDEQYF.

The CDR3 region has the DNA TGTGCCATCAAGCAAGGGACAGGGCTGCCCACTGAAGCTTTCTTT. Protein product: CAIKQGTGLPTEAFF. The chain employs TRBV10-3 and TRBJ1-1; TRBD1 aligns across 9 bases. The length of the CDR3 is 15 residues. CDR1 is ENHRY and CDR2 is SYGVKD in the germline V gene. V gave up 7 bases and J gave up 4 bases; unmatched junction bases: 10.

The chain recombines TRBV3-1 (or the pseudogene TRBV3-2) with TRBJ2-1, with 8 bases identical to TRBD2. With 4 bases clipped from V and 2 bases from J, the junction kept 4 bases outside the gene matches. This CDR3 has 15 residues. CDR1 LGHDT and CDR2 YNNKEL come from the germline V gene (reference sequence). CDR3 region: CASSPRAGAYNEQFF. Written as DNA, the CDR3 is TGTGCCAGCAGCCCTCGAGCGGGGGCCTACAATGAGCAGTTCTTC.

This clone was seen more than once but under ten times. The chain joins TRBV6-5 to TRBJ1-2, with D uncertain. Trimming took 5 bases from V and 10 from J, leaving 8 bases between them. The CDR3 is made up of 10 amino acids. CDR1 is MNHEY and CDR2 is SVGAGI in the germline V gene. The CDR3 reads CASSPGLYTF. The CDR3, as DNA: TGTGCCAGCAGTCCCGGGCTCTACACCTTC.

Only one count was recorded for this clone. The rearrangement joins TRBV30 to TRBJ2-7; no clear D gene. The germline V gene encodes CDR1 GTSNPN and CDR2 SVGIG (reference sequence). CDR3 length: 13 residues. Trimming shortened V by 5 bases and J by 1 base, and 12 bases separated the two germline ends. CDR3: CAWGLPSSYEQYF. The CDR3 coding sequence is TGTGCCTGGGGTCTTCCCTCTTCCTACGAGCAGTACTTC.

This rearrangement joins TRBV18 to TRBJ2-3, with TRBD1 matching over 11 bases. Losses at the gene ends were 3 bases for V and 4 bases for J; bases not matched to a gene: 9. This CDR3 has 17 amino acids. In germline, CDR1 is KGHSH, CDR2 LQKENI. This chain's CDR3 is CASSPRDRGLVSDTQYF. Here the CDR3 DNA reads TGTGCCAGCTCACCCCGGGACAGGGGGTTAGTGTCAGATACGCAGTATTTT.

This clone has only one observation. The J gene is TRBJ1-2, the V gene TRBV7-8; D gene uncertain. V shed 2 bases and J shed 4 bases, with 8 bases lying between them. Germline V gene lookup returns CDR1 SGHVS and CDR2 FQNEAQ. This CDR3 is 13 amino acids long. CDR3 residues: CASSLRPGYGYTF. CDR3 in DNA: TGTGCCAGCAGCTTAAGACCAGGCTATGGCTACACCTTC.

This clone turned up a few times. The rearrangement joins TRBV5-5 to TRBJ1-5; 7 bases are shared with TRBD1. The junction had 7 bases not matched to a gene; V was cut back by 3 bases and J by 7 bases. The CDR3 has 14 residues. Germline assignment: CDR1 SGHKS and CDR2 YYEKEE (reference sequence). The CDR3 sequence: CASSSTGSGQPQHF. The CDR3 DNA reads as TGTGCCAGCAGCTCGACAGGGTCGGGGCAGCCCCAGCATTTT.

This sequence joins TRBV11-2 and TRBJ2-7, with D possibly being TRBD1 (6 bases). V gave up 3 bases and J gave up 2 bases, with 8 bases separating them. CDR1 and CDR2 from the germline V gene are SGHAT and FQNNGV. The CDR3 extends over 13 amino acids. CDR3 DNA: TGTGCCAGCAGCTTTGGACAGACCTACGAGCAGTACTTC. Translating it yields CASSFGQTYEQYF.